This T cell receptor beta chain was captured in a study of blood T cell repertoires in COVID-19. Study information: The United States, Italy and Spain provided the acute and convalescent COVID-19 samples. T cells, B-cell-depleted T cells, or PBMCs provided the cDNA or gDNA that served as material.

Per the original data handling: Reference gene primer amplification gave estimated nucleated cell counts. TCRdb's table, derived via immunoSEQ multiplex PCR, lists solely in-frame clones and lacks some. V and J calls and clone size are those listed in that table; D and trimming were worked out from the DNA. The repertoire consists of tens of thousands of clones, with around 88% occurring once and the leading ten covering around a quarter. CDR3 length: 14 residues. Germline CDR1 SGHAT, CDR2 FQDESV (reference sequence). V lost 1 base to trimming and J lost 8 bases, with 9 bases between them. Sequencing used peripheral blood. The J gene is TRBJ1-6, the V gene TRBV11-1, with D possibly TRBD1 on 5 matching bases. This TCR was recovered from a human donor in a cohort sampled during active COVID-19. CDR3 loop: CASSLDRGDSPLHF. In DNA, the CDR3 is TGTGCCAGCAGCTTAGACCGGGGGGATTCACCCCTCCACTTT.